The rows below give T cell receptor beta chains drawn from one sample of a study of cytotoxic CD8 clonotypes in ibrutinib-treated CLL. Clones were read by immunoSEQ multiplex PCR, and TCRdb kept only the in-frame ones, dropping some. Of tens of thousands of clones in the sample, roughly 69% were seen once. Sequenced material: PBMCs, taken after 12 months of ibrutinib treatment. The receptor source for this set is a human donor with chronic lymphocytic leukemia. Each CDR3 is given with its conserved first and last residue. Fields, in order: CDR3 protein, CDR3 DNA, V gene, clone size, J gene, D gene. The D gene is left open where the match is weak. The listing skips clone size in some rows; elsewhere it reads once, few, many or a size class.

CDR3 protein: CASKITSSEQFF
CDR3 DNA: TGTGCCAGCAAAATTACTAGCAGTGAGCAGTTCTTC
V gene: TRBV7-2
clone size: NA
J gene: TRBJ2-1
D gene: NA

CDR3 protein: CASSQERRGREQYF
CDR3 DNA: TGTGCCAGCAGCCAGGAGCGCCGCGGACGCGAGCAGTACTTC
V gene: TRBV14
clone size: NA
J gene: TRBJ2-7
D gene: NA

CDR3 protein: CASSVGSPAGAFF
CDR3 DNA: TGTGCCAGCAGCGTAGGGTCGCCCGCGGGAGCTTTCTTT
V gene: TRBV7-2
clone size: NA
J gene: TRBJ1-1
D gene: NA

CDR3 protein: CASSLAGTSRIQYF
CDR3 DNA: TGTGCCAGCAGCTTAGCGGGGACTAGCAGGATTCAGTACTTC
V gene: TRBV7-9
clone size: NA
J gene: TRBJ2-4
D gene: TRBD2

CDR3 protein: CASSPADSYYEQYF
CDR3 DNA: TGTGCCAGCAGTCCCGCCGACAGTTACTACGAGCAGTACTTC
V gene: TRBV28
clone size: NA
J gene: TRBJ2-7
D gene: NA

CDR3 protein: CASSPGQVRYEQYF
CDR3 DNA: TGTGCCAGCAGTCCGGGACAGGTCCGCTACGAGCAGTACTTC
V gene: TRBV27
clone size: few
J gene: TRBJ2-7
D gene: TRBD1

CDR3 protein: CASSFGLAGEQYF
CDR3 DNA: TGTGCCAGCAGTTTCGGACTAGCAGGCGAGCAGTACTTC
V gene: TRBV6-5
clone size: NA
J gene: TRBJ2-7
D gene: TRBD2

CDR3 protein: CASSGTGVSYEQYF
CDR3 DNA: TGTGCCAGTAGTGGGACAGGGGTCTCCTACGAGCAGTACTTC
V gene: TRBV19
clone size: NA
J gene: TRBJ2-7
D gene: TRBD1

CDR3 protein: CASSFTGVSGELFF
CDR3 DNA: TGTGCCAGCAGCTTTACAGGGGTCTCCGGGGAGCTGTTTTTT
V gene: TRBV7-3
clone size: NA
J gene: TRBJ2-2
D gene: TRBD1

CDR3 protein: CASSPHRAENTEAFF
CDR3 DNA: TGTGCCAGTAGTCCGCACAGGGCAGAGAACACTGAAGCTTTCTTT
V gene: TRBV19
clone size: once
J gene: TRBJ1-1
D gene: NA

CDR3 protein: CASSLGDRGYGYTF
CDR3 DNA: TGTGCCAGCAGCTTAGGAGACAGGGGTTATGGCTACACCTTC
V gene: TRBV5-4
clone size: NA
J gene: TRBJ1-2
D gene: TRBD1

CDR3 protein: CASSPGGGAPDTQYF
CDR3 DNA: TGTGCCAGCAGCCCCGGGGGAGGAGCGCCAGATACGCAGTATTTT
V gene: TRBV5-4
clone size: NA
J gene: TRBJ2-3
D gene: NA

CDR3 protein: CSVERPNYGYTF
CDR3 DNA: TGCAGCGTTGAAAGGCCTAACTATGGCTACACCTTC
V gene: TRBV29-1
clone size: NA
J gene: TRBJ1-2
D gene: NA

CDR3 protein: CASRTGLAGTYEQYF
CDR3 DNA: TGTGCCAGTAGAACCGGACTAGCGGGCACCTACGAGCAGTACTTC
V gene: TRBV19
clone size: NA
J gene: TRBJ2-7
D gene: TRBD2

CDR3 protein: CASSLRLAGGGYEQYF
CDR3 DNA: TGTGCCAGCAGCCTTAGACTAGCGGGAGGGGGGTACGAGCAGTACTTC
V gene: TRBV7-6
clone size: few
J gene: TRBJ2-7
D gene: TRBD2

CDR3 protein: CASSYPGITDTQYF
CDR3 DNA: TGTGCCAGCAGTTACCCCGGGATCACAGATACGCAGTATTTT
V gene: TRBV6-6
clone size: NA
J gene: TRBJ2-3
D gene: NA

CDR3 protein: CASSLGLEGQRAGANVLTF
CDR3 DNA: TGTGCCAGCAGCTTGGGATTAGAGGGGCAGAGAGCGGGGGCCAACGTCCTGACTTTC
V gene: TRBV5-5
clone size: NA
J gene: TRBJ2-6
D gene: NA

CDR3 protein: CASRPRLAGDTGELFF
CDR3 DNA: TGTGCCAGTAGGCCCCGACTAGCGGGAGACACCGGGGAGCTGTTTTTT
V gene: TRBV19
clone size: NA
J gene: TRBJ2-2
D gene: TRBD2

CDR3 protein: CASSPSAGRTLYEQYF
CDR3 DNA: TGTGCCAGCTCACCGTCTGCCGGACGGACGTTATACGAGCAGTACTTC
V gene: TRBV18
clone size: NA
J gene: TRBJ2-7
D gene: NA

CDR3 protein: CASSELGYSNQPQHF
CDR3 DNA: TGTGCCAGCAGTGAACTAGGTTATAGCAATCAGCCCCAGCATTTT
V gene: TRBV6-1
clone size: NA
J gene: TRBJ1-5
D gene: NA

CDR3 protein: CASSSTGGGYTF
CDR3 DNA: TGTGCCAGCAGCTCCACCGGAGGTGGCTACACCTTC
V gene: TRBV5-6
clone size: NA
J gene: TRBJ1-2
D gene: NA

CDR3 protein: CASAKRAPHEQFF
CDR3 DNA: TGTGCCAGCGCGAAGAGAGCCCCCCATGAGCAGTTCTTC
V gene: TRBV6-5
clone size: NA
J gene: TRBJ2-1
D gene: NA

CDR3 protein: CASSLQTGFSYEQYF
CDR3 DNA: TGCGCCAGCAGTCTTCAAACAGGCTTCTCCTACGAGCAGTACTTC
V gene: TRBV5-1
clone size: NA
J gene: TRBJ2-7
D gene: NA

CDR3 protein: CASSLAQGPGGGYTF
CDR3 DNA: TGTGCCAGCAGCTTGGCCCAGGGGCCAGGAGGTGGCTACACCTTC
V gene: TRBV5-6
clone size: NA
J gene: TRBJ1-2
D gene: NA

CDR3 protein: CASSDSRSGPQHF
CDR3 DNA: TGTGCCAGCAGTGACAGTCGTTCAGGGCCCCAGCATTTT
V gene: TRBV2
clone size: NA
J gene: TRBJ1-5
D gene: NA

CDR3 protein: CASRWEWNNEQFF
CDR3 DNA: TGTGCCAGTCGGTGGGAGTGGAACAATGAGCAGTTCTTC
V gene: TRBV19
clone size: NA
J gene: TRBJ2-1
D gene: NA

CDR3 protein: CSVEDQRSANTIYF
CDR3 DNA: TGCAGCGTTGAAGATCAAAGGTCAGCGAACACCATATATTTT
V gene: TRBV29-1
clone size: NA
J gene: TRBJ1-3
D gene: NA

CDR3 protein: CASSGDREYSNQPQHF
CDR3 DNA: TGTGCCAGCAGCGGGGACAGGGAGTATAGCAATCAGCCCCAGCATTTT
V gene: TRBV28
clone size: NA
J gene: TRBJ1-5
D gene: TRBD1

CDR3 protein: CASSSGTSVYNEQFF
CDR3 DNA: TGTGCCAGTAGTTCCGGGACTAGCGTCTACAATGAGCAGTTCTTC
V gene: TRBV19
clone size: NA
J gene: TRBJ2-1
D gene: TRBD2

CDR3 protein: CAISESTGLAGYNEQFF
CDR3 DNA: TGTGCCATCAGTGAGTCGACTGGGCTAGCGGGCTACAATGAGCAGTTCTTC
V gene: TRBV10-3
clone size: NA
J gene: TRBJ2-1
D gene: TRBD2

CDR3 protein: CSAYRGLNTEAFF
CDR3 DNA: TGCAGCGCATATAGGGGATTGAACACTGAAGCTTTCTTT
V gene: TRBV29-1
clone size: few
J gene: TRBJ1-1
D gene: NA

CDR3 protein: CSGDGDQGAFF
CDR3 DNA: TGCAGTGGGGACGGGGATCAGGGGGCTTTCTTT
V gene: TRBV20-1
clone size: NA
J gene: TRBJ1-1
D gene: NA

CDR3 protein: CASLRSGQSNQPQHF
CDR3 DNA: TGTGCCAGCCTTAGATCGGGACAGAGCAATCAGCCCCAGCATTTT
V gene: TRBV19
clone size: NA
J gene: TRBJ1-5
D gene: TRBD1

CDR3 protein: CASSLHVPGGENTEAFF
CDR3 DNA: TGTGCCAGCAGCCTCCACGTCCCAGGGGGCGAGAACACTGAAGCTTTCTTT
V gene: TRBV11-3
clone size: NA
J gene: TRBJ1-1
D gene: TRBD1

CDR3 protein: CASSVGSIRTDTQYF
CDR3 DNA: TGTGCCAGCAGCGTAGGTAGCATCCGCACAGATACGCAGTATTTT
V gene: TRBV9
clone size: NA
J gene: TRBJ2-3
D gene: NA

CDR3 protein: CASSLGLNTDTQYF
CDR3 DNA: TGTGCCAGCAGCTTAGGTCTGAACACAGATACGCAGTATTTT
V gene: TRBV7-7
clone size: NA
J gene: TRBJ2-3
D gene: NA

CDR3 protein: CAISDTTQGANVLTF
CDR3 DNA: TGTGCCATCAGTGACACGACACAGGGGGCCAACGTCCTGACTTTC
V gene: TRBV10-3
clone size: few
J gene: TRBJ2-6
D gene: NA

CDR3 protein: CATSRERGYVAFF
CDR3 DNA: TGTGCCACCAGCAGAGAGCGGGGCTATGTAGCTTTCTTT
V gene: TRBV15
clone size: NA
J gene: TRBJ1-1
D gene: NA

CDR3 protein: CASSLGLTNEKLFF
CDR3 DNA: TGTGCCAGCAGCTTGGGGTTAACTAATGAAAAACTGTTTTTT
V gene: TRBV5-4
clone size: few
J gene: TRBJ1-4
D gene: NA

CDR3 protein: CASSEGREGRKFF
CDR3 DNA: TGTGCCAGCAGTGAGGGGCGGGAGGGCCGGAAGTTCTTC
V gene: TRBV6-1
clone size: NA
J gene: TRBJ2-1
D gene: TRBD2

CDR3 protein: CASSLPLGTEAFF
CDR3 DNA: TGTGCCAGCAGCCTCCCGCTTGGAACTGAAGCTTTCTTT
V gene: TRBV7-2
clone size: once
J gene: TRBJ1-1
D gene: NA

CDR3 protein: CASSFSGLSTDTQYF
CDR3 DNA: TGTGCCAGCAGCTTCTCAGGGCTTAGCACAGATACGCAGTATTTT
V gene: TRBV7-2
clone size: few
J gene: TRBJ2-3
D gene: NA

CDR3 protein: CASSVATPGTGELFF
CDR3 DNA: TGTGCCAGCAGCGTAGCAACCCCTGGCACCGGGGAGCTGTTTTTT
V gene: TRBV9
clone size: NA
J gene: TRBJ2-2
D gene: NA

CDR3 protein: CAWSVLAGETQYF
CDR3 DNA: TGTGCCTGGAGTGTACTAGCGGGAGAGACCCAGTACTTC
V gene: TRBV30
clone size: NA
J gene: TRBJ2-5
D gene: TRBD2

CDR3 protein: CASSEGAGEYYEQYF
CDR3 DNA: TGCGCCAGCAGTGAAGGAGCGGGAGAGTACTACGAGCAGTACTTC
V gene: TRBV10-2
clone size: NA
J gene: TRBJ2-7
D gene: TRBD2

CDR3 protein: CASRTGTNYGYTF
CDR3 DNA: TGTGCCAGCAGGACAGGAACCAACTATGGCTACACCTTC
V gene: TRBV6-1
clone size: NA
J gene: TRBJ1-2
D gene: NA

CDR3 protein: CASSLVRGGYGYTF
CDR3 DNA: TGTGCCAGCAGTTTAGTCAGGGGCGGCTATGGCTACACCTTC
V gene: TRBV28
clone size: few
J gene: TRBJ1-2
D gene: NA

CDR3 protein: CSVEDIGTGGANYGYTF
CDR3 DNA: TGCAGCGTTGAAGACATCGGGACAGGGGGCGCTAACTATGGCTACACCTTC
V gene: TRBV29-1
clone size: NA
J gene: TRBJ1-2
D gene: TRBD1

CDR3 protein: CASSSAYEQYF
CDR3 DNA: TGTGCCAGCAGCAGTGCCTACGAGCAGTACTTC
V gene: TRBV11-2
clone size: NA
J gene: TRBJ2-7
D gene: NA

CDR3 protein: CASSLQGGGNQPQHF
CDR3 DNA: TGTGCCAGCAGCTTACAGGGGGGCGGCAATCAGCCCCAGCATTTT
V gene: TRBV7-9
clone size: NA
J gene: TRBJ1-5
D gene: TRBD1